This T cell receptor beta chain was sequenced during a study of T cells expressing NK-cell markers. Study-wide findings and caveats: Uncertainty persisted over the HCMV specificity of expanded NKG2C+ T cell clones.

With the 5' RACE reads reprocessed, TCRdb shows one record per CDR3 protein and no DNA. This sample's table has over 200,000 distinct CDR3 sequences. The germline gives CDR1 DFQATT, CDR2 SNEGSKA (reference sequence). This CDR3 contains 16 residues. As to this clonotype: Its cognate antigen is unknown.

This TCR was sampled from a man between 18 and 29 years old in good health. Sequencing was performed on blood T cells: a sorted CD56 or NKG2C T cell subset, CD4+ or CD8+ T cells, or bulk PBMC T cells (not recorded which). V is TRBV20-1 and J is TRBJ2-2; TCRdb names TRBD2, which stays unverified in the absence of DNA. This chain's CDR3 is CSAESSLAGSSGELFF.